The sample holds a few counts of the clone carrying this TCR beta chain. Its antigen remains unidentified. This record comes from a study of blood T cells in healthy people across ages. General study points: Conclusively comparing naive with antigen-experienced cells was impossible with unsorted PBMCs.

A second about 6 to 12 cycle PCR used barcoded and J-beta primers. Via MiXCR, TCRdb re-called the 5' RACE reads, giving one row per CDR3 protein. The sample records roughly 1.9 million distinct CDR3 sequences, 35% to 50% being singletons. Germline V CDR1 and CDR2: SGHTA, FQGNSA. The length of the CDR3 is 15 residues. V shed 6 bases and J shed 6 bases, with 20 bases lying between them. Material: blood. This TCR was sampled from a human donor in good health. The V and J genes are TRBV7-2 and TRBJ1-2, with no clear D. CDR3 residues: CASSPNGPIAHGYTF. CDR3 in DNA: TGTGCCAGCAGTCCAAACGGCCCGATCGCTCATGGCTACACCTTC.